This T cell receptor (beta chain) stems from a study of T cell repertoires in cytomegalovirus infection. Study at large: The public TCR beta signatures pointed to both CMV infection and matching HLA type.

MiXCR, run by TCRdb on the reads, gives a single entry per CDR3 protein. This sample has over 95,000 distinct CDR3 sequences, with 30% found just once. The table lists this clonotype with a count of one. Its antigen is undetermined. V was pared by 3 bases and J by 0 bases, with 11 bases between. The CDR3 runs to 16 residues. The rearrangement uses TRBV12-3 or TRBV12-4 and TRBJ2-2, with no clear D. This clonotype originated in a human donor in good health (CMV status not recorded). Some clones in this sample may be carry-over from other donors' samples. The sample here was CD8+ T cells from cultured PBMCs, taken from culture after CMV antigen stimulation. The CDR3 DNA reads TGTGCCAGCAGTTTGGGTATATACGCGAACACCGGGGAGCTGTTTTTT. Protein product: CASSLGIYANTGELFF.